A single T cell receptor beta chain is shown here with its context. The germline gives CDR1 SGHRS, CDR2 YFSETQ. J gave up 4 bases and V 4 bases, and 7 bases lay outside the gene matches. The CDR3 runs 14 residues. As originally analysed: Reference gene primer amplification gave estimated nucleated cell counts. The repertoire was sequenced with immunoSEQ multiplex PCR; TCRdb's copy has only in-frame clones and lacks some. The V and J calls and the clone size are those of that table, but D and trimming were determined from the DNA. The sample has 200,000 to 250,000 clones; roughly nine tenths are singletons. The data were taken from a study of blood T cell repertoires in COVID-19.

The chain is built from TRBV5-1 and TRBJ1-2, with 7 nucleotides matching TRBD1. This TCR derives from a man between 65 and 79 years old with acute or convalescent COVID-19. Specimen: peripheral blood. The CDR3 coding sequence is TGCGCCAGCAGCACCAGGACAGGAGGCTATGGCTACACCTTC. As protein: CASSTRTGGYGYTF.